Below, 7 T cell receptor beta chains from the same sample are listed, as sequenced in a study of blood T cell repertoires in COVID-19. Clones were read by immunoSEQ multiplex PCR, and TCRdb kept only the in-frame ones, dropping some. Of approximately 500,000 clones in the sample, around 90% were seen once. Sequencing was carried out using peripheral blood. The origin of the receptors is a woman between 45 and 65 years old with COVID-19, enrolled during active disease.

The rearrangement links TRBV29-1 to TRBJ1-1; D is unresolved. Trimming left V 5 bases short and J 4 bases short, with 8 bases between. Germline-derived CDR1 and CDR2 are SQVTM and ANQGSEA. The CDR3 sequence is 11 residues long. Here the CDR3 DNA reads TGCAGCGTTAGCCCGGTCACTGAAGCTTTCTTT. It yields the protein CSVSPVTEAFF.

The rearrangement links TRBV2 to TRBJ2-7; tentative D call: TRBD2 (5 bases). V shed 8 bases and J shed 1 base, with 15 bases lying between them. Germline lookup yields CDR1 SNHLY and CDR2 FYNNEI. CDR3 length: 14 residues. CDR3: CASADFRGSYEQYF. DNA for the CDR3: TGTGCCAGCGCCGACTTTCGGGGATCCTACGAGCAGTACTTC. The full variable domain, its missing parts supplied by reference TRBV2 and TRBJ2-7, is EPEVTQTPSHQVTQMGQEVILRCVPISNHLYFYWYRQILGQKVEFLVSFYNNEISEKSEIFDDQFSVERPDGSNFTLKIRSTKLEDSAMYFCASADFRGSYEQYFGPGTRLTVT.

CDR3 protein: CASSLGQGAYEQYF. In DNA, the CDR3 is TGTGCCAGCAGCTTAGGGCAGGGCGCCTACGAGCAGTACTTC. The chain links TRBV7-2 to TRBJ2-7, with D tentatively TRBD1 (5 bases). This CDR3 region has 14 residues. Trimming pared 1 base from V and 2 bases from J, leaving 9 bases between. CDR1 SGHTA and CDR2 FQGNSA come from the germline V gene.

V is TRBV30 and J is TRBJ1-4; D perhaps matches TRBD1 (5 bases). V was pared by 1 base and J by 8 bases, with 14 bases between. CDR1 GTSNPN and CDR2 SVGIG come from the germline V gene (reference sequence). CDR3 length: 14 residues. CDR3 sequence (DNA): TGTGCCTGGAGTGAGGGCAGGGCGGGGGAAAAACTGTTTTTT. Translating it yields CAWSEGRAGEKLFF.

The V gene is TRBV2, the J gene TRBJ1-1; D possibly corresponds to TRBD1 (5 bases). The germline V gene encodes CDR1 SNHLY and CDR2 FYNNEI. The ends were cut back, 2 bases at V and 1 base at J, with 14 bases in the middle. The CDR3 is 16 residues long. CDR3 sequence: CASSEQGAIRNTEAFF. Here the CDR3 DNA reads TGTGCCAGCAGTGAACAGGGTGCGATACGGAACACTGAAGCTTTCTTT.

This chain joins TRBV1 and TRBJ1-5; the table's TRBD1 call for D was not verified on the DNA. TRBV1 counts as a pseudogene. There are 13 residues in the CDR3. In DNA form, the CDR3 reads TGCACCAGGACAGTCTACAGGGCCCAGCCCCAGCATTTT. Protein: CTRTVYRAQPQHF.

V gene TRBV7-8 combines with J gene TRBJ2-1; tentatively, D is TRBD1 (5 bases). Trimming removed 1 base from V and 7 bases from J, with 14 bases in between. The CDR3 has 15 amino acids. Germline V gene data show CDR1 as SGHVS and CDR2 as FQNEAQ. For the CDR3, the DNA is TGTGCCAGCAGCTTAGAAGGGCAGGGAATAAATGAGCAGTTCTTC. Encoded protein: CASSLEGQGINEQFF.